Shown below are 20 T cell receptor beta chains from a single sample sequenced in a study of Ad26.COV2.S vaccination and SARS-CoV-2 variants (dated by TCRdb to 2020 to 2023). The treatment or condition label on this specimen signifies: over 15 received Ad26.COV2.S at low or high dose, single or two shots; about 5 received placebo; per-sample allocation not given. Repertoires of vaccine and placebo recipients were sequenced from samples collected on day 63 after the first injection. Libraries were built with the immunoSEQ multiplex PCR assay. In its TCRdb copy, this immuneACCESS table keeps in-frame sequences only and misses some clones. Where compared with another copy, unresolved V genes explain less than half of these, and the others have no known cause. Present in this sample are approximately 420,000 clones, approximately 90% of which were seen just once. In total, the top ten clones hold roughly 4% of the sample.

Sequenced here: peripheral blood, sampled in a trial of Ad26.COV2.S vaccine versus placebo. Receptors originate from a person aged 18-65 years who received the Ad26.COV2.S COVID-19 vaccine or a placebo.

The chain is built from TRBV15 and TRBJ1-2; no clear D. The length of the CDR3 is 14 residues. Per germline, CDR1 LNHNV and CDR2 YYDKDF (reference sequence). The germline V and J ends were trimmed by 1 base and 5 bases, with 11 bases remaining between them. The CDR3 region is CATSRGAAVYGYTF. The CDR3, as DNA: TGTGCCACCAGCAGAGGGGCGGCTGTATATGGCTACACCTTC.

The chain uses TRBV5-4 and TRBJ2-3, with 7 bases aligning to TRBD2. The germline CDR1 and CDR2 sequences are SGHNT and YYREEE (reference sequence). The CDR3 is 13 amino acids. With 8 bases clipped from V and 2 bases from J, the junction kept 5 bases outside the gene matches. CDR3 nucleotide sequence: TGTGCCAGTGCTAGCGGCGCCACAGATACGCAGTATTTT. Translated: CASASGATDTQYF.

J is TRBJ2-7 and V is TRBV5-4; TRBD2 might be the D (6 bases). Germline V gene sequence: CDR1 SGHNT, CDR2 YYREEE (reference sequence). Between the trimmed V and J ends, which lost 0 bases and 2 bases, there was a span of 9 bases. This CDR3 has 14 residues. Here the CDR3 reads CASSLARGTYEQYF. The CDR3 region has the DNA TGTGCCAGCAGCTTGGCGCGGGGCACCTACGAGCAGTACTTC.

This chain joins TRBV7-3 and TRBJ2-3; 7 nucleotides match TRBD1. The V segment lost 2 bases and the J segment 3 bases; nucleotides outside the gene matches: 11. The germline V gene encodes CDR1 SGHTA and CDR2 FQGTGA. The CDR3 has 17 residues. CDR3 nucleotide sequence: TGTGCCAGCAGCTTAGCAGGGGGAAGGAGGCAGACAGATACGCAGTATTTT. Protein sequence: CASSLAGGRRQTDTQYF.

CDR3: CASSPVTGFSSDTQYF. CDR3 DNA sequence: TGTGCCAGCAGCCCCGTGACAGGATTTAGCTCAGATACGCAGTATTTT. The V gene is TRBV7-2, the J gene TRBJ2-3; tentatively, D is TRBD1 (6 bases). The V end lost 5 bases, the J end lost 4 bases, and 19 bases lay between the germline ends. Germline loops: CDR1 SGHTA, CDR2 FQGNSA. The CDR3 runs to 16 residues.

The chain combines TRBV3-1 (or the pseudogene TRBV3-2) with TRBJ1-2; the D is unclear. CDR3 length: 15 amino acids. Germline assignment: CDR1 LGHDT and CDR2 YNNKEL (reference sequence). V shed 1 base and J shed 2 bases, with 11 bases lying between them. CDR3 coding DNA: TGTGCCAGCAGCCAAGGGCGGGGTGCCAACTATGGCTACACCTTC. Protein product: CASSQGRGANYGYTF.

The rearrangement joins TRBV18 to TRBJ2-1, with TRBD1 matching over 10 bases. V dropped 6 bases and J dropped 2; count of bases not matched to a gene: 4. Germline CDR1 and CDR2: KGHSH and LQKENI. The CDR3 has 15 residues. CDR3 sequence: CASSLGQGAYNEQFF. In DNA, the CDR3 is TGTGCCAGCTCCCTCGGACAGGGGGCCTACAATGAGCAGTTCTTC.

The chain uses TRBV19 and TRBJ2-7; 8 bases are a match to TRBD1. J lost 6 bases, V lost 1 base, and 8 bases had no gene match. Germline V gene sequence: CDR1 LNHDA, CDR2 SQIVND (reference sequence). This CDR3 has 15 amino acids. CDR3 loop: CASSIGTGGLREQYF. Here the CDR3 DNA reads TGTGCCAGTAGTATAGGAACAGGGGGTTTACGCGAGCAGTACTTC. The variable domain in full, completed from reference TRBV19 and TRBJ2-7, reads DGGITQSPKYLFRKEGQNVTLSCEQNLNHDAMYWYRQDPGQGLRLIYYSQIVNDFQKGDIAEGYSVSREKKESFPLTVTSAQKNPTAFYLCASSIGTGGLREQYFGPGTRLTVT.

This chain connects TRBV11-1 to TRBJ1-5; perhaps TRBD1 as D (5 bases). Per the germline V gene, CDR1 is SGHAT and CDR2 is FQDESV (reference sequence). With 4 bases removed from V and 2 bases from J, the gap between germline ends came to 15 bases. The CDR3 contains 16 residues. Written as DNA, the CDR3 is TGTGCCAGCAGCTCGTCGAGGGGCCTGGGCAATCAGCCCCAGCATTTT. Encoded protein: CASSSSRGLGNQPQHF.

This chain connects TRBV30 to TRBJ2-2; tentatively, D is TRBD2 (6 bases). CDR1 and CDR2 from the germline V gene are GTSNPN and SVGIG (reference sequence). Trimming pared 0 bases from V and 7 bases from J, leaving 24 bases between. The CDR3 runs 18 residues. The CDR3 DNA follows: TGTGCCTGGAGTGTACCTTTGGTTCAGGGCGGGATGCGCGGGGAGCTGTTTTTT. Protein: CAWSVPLVQGGMRGELFF.

The rearrangement links TRBV18 to TRBJ2-7; D gene ambiguous. The CDR3 loop spans 14 amino acids. V was trimmed by 6 bases and J by 5 bases, leaving 17 bases between them. The germline V gene encodes CDR1 KGHSH and CDR2 LQKENI. CDR3 bases: TGTGCCAGCTCGTTTACGGGCGATACTGACGAGCAGTACTTC. Translating it yields CASSFTGDTDEQYF. Supplemented by reference TRBV18 and TRBJ2-7, the full variable domain reads NAGVMQNPRHLVRRRGQEARLRCSPMKGHSHVYWYRQLPEEGLKFMVYLQKENIIDESGMPKERFSAEFPKEGPSILRIQQVVRGDSAAYFCASSFTGDTDEQYFGPGTRLTVT.

This chain uses TRBV19 with TRBJ2-6; D call uncertain. V lost 6 bases and J 0 bases, leaving 6 bases between the germline ends. This CDR3 is built from 14 residues. CDR1 LNHDA and CDR2 SQIVND come from the germline V gene (reference sequence). CDR3: CASSVPSGANVLTF. In DNA form, the CDR3 reads TGTGCCAGTAGCGTCCCCTCTGGGGCCAACGTCCTGACTTTC.

The chain carries TRBV30 and TRBJ2-2; tentative D call: TRBD1 (5 bases). The CDR3 is made up of 12 amino acids. The germline CDR1 and CDR2 sequences are GTSNPN and SVGIG (reference sequence). Trimming took 2 bases from V and 8 from J, leaving 9 bases between them. The CDR3 nucleotides are TGTGCCTGGAGTCGCCGACAGGGGGAGCTGTTTTTT. Amino acid sequence: CAWSRRQGELFF.

This clone was recorded a few times. CDR3 DNA: TGTGCCAGTAGTATTACAGGGTGGAGAGCTTTCTTT. It specifies CASSITGWRAFF. This chain uses TRBV19 with TRBJ1-1; D may be TRBD1 (6 bases). The CDR3 has 12 amino acids. V dropped 3 bases and J dropped 10 bases, with 12 bases sitting between them. Per germline, CDR1 LNHDA and CDR2 SQIVND (reference sequence).

The chain is built from TRBV4-1 and TRBJ2-7; D unresolved. The V gene's germline CDR1 is MGHRA and CDR2 YSYEKL. Deletions cut 0 bases from V and 5 bases from J, with 8 bases between. The CDR3 consists of 13 residues. The CDR3 DNA follows: TGCGCCAGCAGCCAAGATCTGACAAACGAGCAGTACTTC. Its translation is CASSQDLTNEQYF.

V usage is TRBV7-8 and J usage is TRBJ2-7; the D gene is possibly TRBD1 (6 bases). Germline V lookup: CDR1 SGHVS, CDR2 FQNEAQ. V lost 5 bases and J lost 0, with 11 bases in between. There are 14 residues in the CDR3. In DNA form, the CDR3 reads TGTGCCAGCAGCCGAGGGGACAACTCCTACGAGCAGTACTTC. The encoded protein is CASSRGDNSYEQYF.

The count of this clone is one. The chain uses TRBV28 and TRBJ2-2; no firm D call. From germline, CDR1 is MDHEN and CDR2 SYDVKM. The ends were cut back, 7 bases at V and 4 bases at J, with 10 bases in the middle. This CDR3 region has 13 residues. The CDR3 is CASTLPSTGELFF. As DNA, the CDR3 is TGTGCCAGCACCCTCCCTAGCACCGGGGAGCTGTTTTTT.

This chain uses TRBV30 with TRBJ2-3, with 12 bases fitting TRBD2. The CDR3 has 14 residues. The V segment lost 5 bases and the J segment 5 bases; nucleotides outside the gene matches: 5. Germline lookup yields CDR1 GTSNPN and CDR2 SVGIG (reference sequence). DNA of the CDR3: TGTGCCTGGGAACTAGCGGGGGGAAAAGATACGCAGTATTTT. This codes for CAWELAGGKDTQYF.

The rearrangement joins TRBV19 to TRBJ2-6; D is possibly TRBD2 (6 bases). V was clipped by 2 bases and J by 2 bases, with 16 bases between them. In germline, CDR1 is LNHDA, CDR2 SQIVND (reference sequence). CDR3 size: 18 residues. CDR3 region: CASSIPGRRTAGANVLTF. CDR3 bases: TGTGCCAGTAGTATACCCGGGAGAAGAACCGCTGGGGCCAACGTCCTGACTTTC.

The J gene is TRBJ1-2, the V gene TRBV29-1; D remains ambiguous. Germline V gene lookup returns CDR1 SQVTM and CDR2 ANQGSEA. The CDR3 is made up of 12 amino acids. The CDR3 DNA sequence: TGCACCGTGTTTGACGGAACATATGGCTACACCTTC. Residues: CTVFDGTYGYTF.